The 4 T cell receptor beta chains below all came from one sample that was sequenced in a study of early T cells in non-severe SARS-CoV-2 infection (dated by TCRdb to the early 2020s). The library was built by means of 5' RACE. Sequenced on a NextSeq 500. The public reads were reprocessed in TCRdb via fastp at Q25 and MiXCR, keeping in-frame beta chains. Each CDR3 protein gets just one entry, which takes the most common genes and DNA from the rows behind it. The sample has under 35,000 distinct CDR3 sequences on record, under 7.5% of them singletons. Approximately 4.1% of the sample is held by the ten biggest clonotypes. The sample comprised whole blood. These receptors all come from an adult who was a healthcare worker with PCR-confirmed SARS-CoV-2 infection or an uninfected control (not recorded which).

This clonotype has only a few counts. CDR3 loop: CASSSETYEQYF. In nucleotides, the CDR3 is TGTGCCAGCAGTTCCGAAACGTACGAGCAGTACTTC. The J gene is TRBJ2-7, the V gene TRBV28; D gene ambiguous. Trimming removed 4 bases at V and 4 bases at J, with 8 bases between. Germline assignment: CDR1 MDHEN and CDR2 SYDVKM. This CDR3 region has 12 residues.

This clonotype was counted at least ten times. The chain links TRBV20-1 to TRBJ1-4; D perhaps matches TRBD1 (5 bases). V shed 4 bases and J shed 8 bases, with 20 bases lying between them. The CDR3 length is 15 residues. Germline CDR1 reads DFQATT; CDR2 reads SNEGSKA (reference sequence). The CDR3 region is CSAIIVWSGREKLFF. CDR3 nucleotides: TGCAGTGCTATAATTGTATGGTCAGGGCGGGAAAAACTGTTTTTT.

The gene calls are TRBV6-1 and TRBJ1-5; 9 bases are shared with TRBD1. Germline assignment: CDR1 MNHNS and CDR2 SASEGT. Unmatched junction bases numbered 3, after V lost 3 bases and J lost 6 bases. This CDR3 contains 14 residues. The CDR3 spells CASSEGQGIQPQHF. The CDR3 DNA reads TGTGCCAGCAGTGAGGGACAGGGTATTCAGCCCCAGCATTTT.

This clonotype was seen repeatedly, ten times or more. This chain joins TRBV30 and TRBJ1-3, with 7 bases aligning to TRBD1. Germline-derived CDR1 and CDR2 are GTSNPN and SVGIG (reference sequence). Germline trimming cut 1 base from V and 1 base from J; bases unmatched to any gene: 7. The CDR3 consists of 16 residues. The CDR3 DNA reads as TGTGCCTGGAGTGGACAGGGAGGGATTTCTGGAAACACCATATATTTT. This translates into CAWSGQGGISGNTIYF.